Below are 25 T cell receptor beta chains sequenced from a single sample in a study of blood T cell repertoires in COVID-19. Profiled with immunoSEQ multiplex PCR; TCRdb holds only in-frame clones, not every one. Found here are 200,000 to 300,000 clones, around four fifths of them singletons; the top ten hold over 5.5%. Sequenced input: peripheral blood. These receptor sequences come from a woman in her sixties with active or convalescent COVID-19.

This sequence joins TRBV5-1 and TRBJ2-1; 7 bases map to TRBD2. The V gene's germline CDR1 is SGHRS and CDR2 YFSETQ. V shed 1 base, J shed 4 bases, and the junction held 11 bases outside the gene matches. The CDR3 spans 17 residues. The DNA for the CDR3 is TGCGCCAGCAGCTTGTCATATCAAGGGAGGGGTTACAATGAGCAGTTCTTC. It yields the protein CASSLSYQGRGYNEQFF. Based on the CDR3 plus reference TRBV5-1 and TRBJ2-1, the full variable domain is KAGVTQTPRYLIKTRGQQVTLSCSPISGHRSVSWYQQTPGQGLQFLFEYFSETQRNKGNFPGRFSGRQFSNSRSEMNVSTLELGDSALYLCASSLSYQGRGYNEQFFGPGTRLTVL.

The V call is TRBV12-3 or TRBV12-4, the J call TRBJ2-5; D may be TRBD2 (5 bases). Trimming took 8 bases from V and 1 from J, leaving 11 bases between them. This CDR3 comprises 13 residues. CDR3 in amino acids: CASRAGRQETQYF. Written as DNA, the CDR3 is TGTGCCAGCCGGGCGGGTCGCCAAGAGACCCAGTACTTC.

This clone came up once. The gene calls are TRBV4-1 and TRBJ2-3; TRBD2 matches at 8 bases. The CDR3 covers 18 residues. Trimming cost V 1 base and J 2 bases; bases outside gene matches: 11. CDR1 is MGHRA, CDR2 YSYEKL, per germline. CDR3 DNA sequence: TGCGCCAGCAGCCAAGTGGGGATTACTAGCGGAGCCACAGATACGCAGTATTTT. As protein: CASSQVGITSGATDTQYF.

This clone appeared a single time. The chain links TRBV15 to TRBJ1-1; 12 bases map to TRBD1. With V trimmed by 2 bases and J by 8 bases, 12 bases remained unmatched. In germline, CDR1 is LNHNV, CDR2 YYDKDF (reference sequence). The CDR3 length is 17 residues. CDR3 in amino acids: CATSRLPGTGGAREAFF. CDR3 nucleotide sequence: TGTGCCACCAGCAGACTCCCCGGGACAGGGGGCGCAAGGGAAGCTTTCTTT.

This chain connects TRBV7-9 to TRBJ1-1; D may be TRBD1 (5 bases). Germline V gene sequence: CDR1 SEHNR, CDR2 FQNEAQ (reference sequence). The CDR3 is 14 residues long. V lost 5 bases and J lost 1, with 11 bases in between. CDR3 sequence reads: CASSQSTENTEAFF. CDR3 sequence (DNA): TGTGCCAGCAGCCAATCGACAGAGAACACTGAAGCTTTCTTT.

The rearrangement links TRBV19 to TRBJ1-5; D call uncertain. CDR3 size: 13 residues. Trimming took off 3 bases at V and 4 bases at J, with 7 bases between the two ends. From germline, CDR1 is LNHDA and CDR2 SQIVND (reference sequence). The CDR3 DNA reads as TGTGCCAGTAGTATCACCCGGAATCAGCCCCAGCATTTT. Amino acids: CASSITRNQPQHF.

The chain carries TRBV19 and TRBJ2-3, with 8 bases lining up with TRBD2. CDR3 length: 17 residues. Germline lookup yields CDR1 LNHDA and CDR2 SQIVND (reference sequence). V was clipped by 4 bases and J by 0 bases; unmatched bases: 9. DNA for the CDR3: TGTGCCAGTAGTAGGCTCAGCGGGGGAGCTAGCACAGATACGCAGTATTTT. Amino acid sequence: CASSRLSGGASTDTQYF.

The rearrangement joins TRBV5-1 to TRBJ2-1; D possibly corresponds to TRBD2 (5 bases). The CDR3 runs 15 residues. Trimming left V 4 bases short and J 8 bases short, with 19 bases between. Per germline, CDR1 SGHRS and CDR2 YFSETQ. CDR3 region: CASSPGLSRTHEQFF. The CDR3, as DNA: TGCGCCAGCAGCCCCGGACTCTCCCGTACTCATGAGCAGTTCTTC.

Details on this clone: The same CDR3 can be traced to other DNA sequences in this sample. The chain has TRBV7-8 and TRBJ2-5; D gene uncertain. The CDR3 runs 11 residues. Germline values: CDR1 SGHVS, CDR2 FQNEAQ. Trimming took off 5 bases at V and 5 bases at J, with 6 bases between the two ends. This CDR3 reads CASSPSETQYF. The DNA for the CDR3 is TGTGCCAGCAGCCCTTCCGAGACCCAGTACTTC.

The gene calls are TRBV2 and TRBJ1-2, with TRBD1 as a possible D gene (5 bases). There are 14 residues in the CDR3. Trimming left V 4 bases short and J 8 bases short, with 17 bases between. Germline values: CDR1 SNHLY, CDR2 FYNNEI. CDR3 region: CASSGPVKGLGYTF. The DNA for the CDR3 is TGTGCCAGCAGTGGCCCCGTTAAGGGGTTGGGCTACACCTTC.

In its sample, this clone was seen once. This chain connects TRBV11-3 to TRBJ2-1; maybe TRBD2 (5 bases). Germline V gene lookup returns CDR1 SGHNT and CDR2 YENEEA. This CDR3 spans 14 amino acids. V lost 1 base and J 4 bases, leaving 8 bases between the germline ends. CDR3 in DNA: TGTGCCAGCAGCTTAGTGCCGGGGTACAATGAGCAGTTCTTC. The encoded protein is CASSLVPGYNEQFF. Looking up the rest from reference TRBV11-3 and TRBJ2-1 gives the full variable domain: EAGVVQSPRYKIIEKKQPVAFWCNPISGHNTLYWYLQNLGQGPELLIRYENEEAVDDSQLPKDRFSAERLKGVDSTLKIQPAELGDSAVYLCASSLVPGYNEQFFGPGTRLTVL.

The V gene is TRBV12-3 or TRBV12-4, the J gene TRBJ1-1; D remains ambiguous. This CDR3 spans 12 amino acids. V was trimmed by 3 bases and J by 10 bases, leaving 12 bases between them. The CDR3 DNA reads TGTGCCAGCAGTTTGTGGCGGCAGCGAGCTTTCTTT. This sequence encodes CASSLWRQRAFF.

The V call is TRBV15, the J call TRBJ1-5; TRBD1 aligns across 9 bases. The CDR3 contains 16 residues. Trimming took 0 bases from V and 4 from J; bases not matched to a gene: 4. From germline, CDR1 is LNHNV and CDR2 YYDKDF (reference sequence). The CDR3 nucleotides are TGTGCCACCAGCAGAGATCGAGACAGGGGGAATCAGCCCCAGCATTTT. Its protein product is CATSRDRDRGNQPQHF.

The chain combines TRBV28 with TRBJ2-3; D unresolved. Trimming stripped 5 bases from V and 2 bases from J, with 17 bases between. Germline V gene data show CDR1 as MDHEN and CDR2 as SYDVKM. The CDR3 sequence is 16 residues long. The CDR3 spells CASSPHLTDYTDTQYF. CDR3 nucleotide sequence: TGTGCCAGCAGTCCTCATTTAACAGATTACACAGATACGCAGTATTTT.

This chain links TRBV6-5 with TRBJ1-6; 7 nucleotides agree with TRBD1. Germline CDR1 reads MNHEY; CDR2 reads SVGAGI. CDR3 length: 16 amino acids. Trimming took 4 bases from V and 10 from J; bases not matched to a gene: 13. The CDR3 protein is CASSSANRGRRSPLHF. The CDR3 region has the DNA TGTGCCAGCAGTTCCGCGAACAGGGGAAGGCGATCACCCCTCCACTTT.

V gene TRBV7-8 combines with J gene TRBJ2-1; 10 bases fit TRBD2. The V gene end was trimmed by 3 bases and the J gene end by 4 bases; junction bases not matched to a gene: 3. CDR1 is SGHVS, CDR2 FQNEAQ, per germline. The CDR3 loop spans 15 amino acids. The CDR3 reads CASSFSSGSYNEQFF. The CDR3 coding sequence is TGTGCCAGCAGCTTTTCTAGCGGGAGTTACAATGAGCAGTTCTTC. Complete variable domain (other parts from reference TRBV7-8 and TRBJ2-1): GAGVSQSPRYKVAKRGQDVALRCDPISGHVSLFWYQQALGQGPEFLTYFQNEAQLDKSGLPSDRFFAERPEGSVSTLKIQRTQQEDSAVYLCASSFSSGSYNEQFFGPGTRLTVL.

The chain is built from TRBV6-6 and TRBJ1-1; TRBD1 aligns across 8 bases. Germline CDR1 MNHNY, CDR2 SVGAGI (reference sequence). The CDR3 runs to 16 residues. V lost 5 bases to trimming and J lost 7 bases; unmatched junction nucleotides: 15. The CDR3 loop reads CASSPGYGDRSLEAFF. The CDR3 DNA reads as TGTGCCAGCAGTCCCGGATACGGGGACAGGTCGCTTGAAGCTTTCTTT.

This clone was seen only a few times. The gene calls are TRBV6-6 and TRBJ2-1, with 8 bases aligning to TRBD2. The CDR3 totals 15 residues. V dropped 6 bases and J dropped 0; count of bases not matched to a gene: 4. The germline CDR1 and CDR2 sequences are MNHNY and SVGAGI (reference sequence). The CDR3 is CASSRLASSYNEQFF. The CDR3 DNA reads as TGTGCCAGCAGCCGACTAGCGAGCTCCTACAATGAGCAGTTCTTC.

This clone appeared once. The gene calls are TRBV12-3 or TRBV12-4 and TRBJ2-3, with TRBD2 identical over 11 bases. This CDR3 spans 13 amino acids. Trimming at V came to 7 bases and at J to 8 bases, leaving 5 bases not matched to a gene. The CDR3 DNA sequence: TGTGCCAGCACCATAGGGACTAGCGGTACGCAGTATTTT. Translated: CASTIGTSGTQYF.

The rearrangement links TRBV5-1 to TRBJ1-4, with 11 bases matching TRBD1. V was clipped by 3 bases and J by 7 bases; unmatched bases: 8. CDR3 length equals 16 residues. The V gene's germline CDR1 is SGHRS and CDR2 YFSETQ. CDR3: CASSSGQGAIGEKLFF. CDR3 in DNA: TGCGCCAGCAGCTCAGGACAGGGGGCTATCGGTGAAAAACTGTTTTTT. Looking up the rest from reference TRBV5-1 and TRBJ1-4 gives the full variable domain: KAGVTQTPRYLIKTRGQQVTLSCSPISGHRSVSWYQQTPGQGLQFLFEYFSETQRNKGNFPGRFSGRQFSNSRSEMNVSTLELGDSALYLCASSSGQGAIGEKLFFGSGTQLSVL.

The J gene is TRBJ1-4, the V gene TRBV19, with D unclear. Germline V gives CDR1 LNHDA, CDR2 SQIVND (reference sequence). V lost 3 bases and J 8 bases, leaving 16 bases between the germline ends. The CDR3 spans 15 residues. CDR3 coding DNA: TGTGCCAGTAGTATTGCTAACGGAGGGTTGGAAAAACTGTTTTTT. Protein: CASSIANGGLEKLFF.

The V and J genes are TRBV6-5 and TRBJ2-6, with 8 nucleotides matching TRBD1. This CDR3 has 16 residues. V dropped 2 bases and J dropped 3; count of bases not matched to a gene: 3. CDR1 MNHEY and CDR2 SVGAGI come from the germline V gene. The CDR3 spells CASSYPGTGGANVLTF. CDR3 nucleotide sequence: TGTGCCAGCAGTTACCCCGGGACAGGTGGGGCCAACGTCCTGACTTTC.

This sequence joins TRBV5-4 and TRBJ1-6, with TRBD1 identical over 9 bases. Germline V gene lookup returns CDR1 SGHNT and CDR2 YYREEE (reference sequence). After removal of 1 base from V and 10 bases from J, the junction contained 9 bases not matched to a gene. The CDR3 spans 16 residues. CDR3 protein: CASSLLAGQGRSPLHF. CDR3 nucleotide sequence: TGTGCCAGCAGCTTGCTGGCGGGACAGGGAAGGTCACCCCTCCACTTT.

This clone has just one count. The chain recombines TRBV3-1 (or the pseudogene TRBV3-2) with TRBJ2-5; 11 bases fit TRBD1. Per germline, CDR1 LGHDT and CDR2 YNNKEL (reference sequence). With V trimmed by 4 bases and J by 5 bases, 9 bases remained unmatched. The CDR3 totals 16 residues. This CDR3 is CASSRFGQGAGETQYF. As DNA, the CDR3 is TGTGCCAGCAGCCGATTCGGACAGGGGGCAGGGGAGACCCAGTACTTC.

The chain recombines TRBV5-1 with TRBJ1-1; D is undetermined. The V end lost 1 base, the J end lost 4 bases, and 11 bases lay between the germline ends. The CDR3 runs to 14 residues. Looked up from germline, CDR1 is SGHRS and CDR2 is YFSETQ. Written as DNA, the CDR3 is TGCGCCAGCAGCTTGCCGGGGTCGGGCACTGAAGCTTTCTTT. This sequence encodes CASSLPGSGTEAFF. The variable domain in full, completed from reference TRBV5-1 and TRBJ1-1, reads KAGVTQTPRYLIKTRGQQVTLSCSPISGHRSVSWYQQTPGQGLQFLFEYFSETQRNKGNFPGRFSGRQFSNSRSEMNVSTLELGDSALYLCASSLPGSGTEAFFGQGTRLTVV.